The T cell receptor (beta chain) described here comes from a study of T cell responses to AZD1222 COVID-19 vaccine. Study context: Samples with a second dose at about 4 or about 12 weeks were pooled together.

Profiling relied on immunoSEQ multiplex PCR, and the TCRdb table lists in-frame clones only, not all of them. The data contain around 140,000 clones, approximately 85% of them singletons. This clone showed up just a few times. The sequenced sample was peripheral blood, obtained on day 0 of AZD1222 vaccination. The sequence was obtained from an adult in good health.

CDR3 sequence reads: CASSRTSGGLDTQYF. For the CDR3, the DNA is TGTGCCAGCTCACGTACTAGCGGGGGTTTGGATACGCAGTATTTT. The chain recombines TRBV18 with TRBJ2-3; 11 bases align to TRBD2. Looked up from germline, CDR1 is KGHSH and CDR2 is LQKENI. V was clipped by 4 bases and J by 6 bases; unmatched bases: 6. This CDR3 comprises 15 residues. Supplemented by reference TRBV18 and TRBJ2-3, the full variable domain reads NAGVMQNPRHLVRRRGQEARLRCSPMKGHSHVYWYRQLPEEGLKFMVYLQKENIIDESGMPKERFSAEFPKEGPSILRIQQVVRGDSAAYFCASSRTSGGLDTQYFGPGTRLTVL.